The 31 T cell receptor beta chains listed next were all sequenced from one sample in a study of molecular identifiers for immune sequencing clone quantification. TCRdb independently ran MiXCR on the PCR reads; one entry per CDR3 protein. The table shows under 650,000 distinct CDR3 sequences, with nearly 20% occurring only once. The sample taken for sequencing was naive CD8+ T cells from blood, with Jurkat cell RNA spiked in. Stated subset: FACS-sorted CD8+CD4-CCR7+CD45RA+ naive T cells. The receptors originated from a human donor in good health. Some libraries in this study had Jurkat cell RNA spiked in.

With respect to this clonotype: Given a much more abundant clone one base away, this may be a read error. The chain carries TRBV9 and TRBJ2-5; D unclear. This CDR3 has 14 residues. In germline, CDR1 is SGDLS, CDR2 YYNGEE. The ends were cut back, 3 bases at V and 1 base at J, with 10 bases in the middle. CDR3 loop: CASSAWEGQETQYF. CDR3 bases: TGTGCCAGCAGCGCGTGGGAAGGCCAAGAGACCCAGTACTTC. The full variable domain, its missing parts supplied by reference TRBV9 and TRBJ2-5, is DSGVTQTPKHLITATGQRVTLRCSPRSGDLSVYWYQQSLDQGLQFLIQYYNGEERAKGNILERFSAQQFPDLHSELNLSSLELGDSALYFCASSAWEGQETQYFGPGTRLLVL.

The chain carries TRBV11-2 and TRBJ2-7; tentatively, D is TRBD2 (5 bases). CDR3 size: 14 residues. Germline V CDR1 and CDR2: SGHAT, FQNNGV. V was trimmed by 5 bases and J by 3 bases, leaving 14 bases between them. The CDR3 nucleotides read TGTGCCAGCAGCGGGTGGACGGGAAACTACGAGCAGTACTTC. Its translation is CASSGWTGNYEQYF.

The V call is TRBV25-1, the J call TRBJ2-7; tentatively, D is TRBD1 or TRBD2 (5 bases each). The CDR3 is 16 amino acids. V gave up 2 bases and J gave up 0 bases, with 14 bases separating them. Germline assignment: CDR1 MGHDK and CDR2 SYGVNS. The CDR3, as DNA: TGTGCCAGCAGTGAACCCGGGACGGGGAACTCCTACGAGCAGTACTTC. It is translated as CASSEPGTGNSYEQYF.

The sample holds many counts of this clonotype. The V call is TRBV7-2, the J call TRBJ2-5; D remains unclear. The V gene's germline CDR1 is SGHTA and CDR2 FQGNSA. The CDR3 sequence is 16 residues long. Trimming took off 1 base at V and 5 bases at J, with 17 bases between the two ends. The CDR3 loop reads CASSLDPETSDETQYF. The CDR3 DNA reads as TGTGCCAGCAGCTTAGACCCGGAGACCAGCGACGAGACCCAGTACTTC.

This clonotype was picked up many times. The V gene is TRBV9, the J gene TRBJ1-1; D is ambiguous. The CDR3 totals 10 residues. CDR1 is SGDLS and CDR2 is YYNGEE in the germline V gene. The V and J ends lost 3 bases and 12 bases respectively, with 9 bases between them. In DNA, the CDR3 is TGTGCCAGCAGCGGAGATGAGTCTTTCTTT. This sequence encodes CASSGDESFF. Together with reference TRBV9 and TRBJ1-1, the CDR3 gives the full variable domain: DSGVTQTPKHLITATGQRVTLRCSPRSGDLSVYWYQQSLDQGLQFLIQYYNGEERAKGNILERFSAQQFPDLHSELNLSSLELGDSALYFCASSGDESFFGQGTRLTVV.

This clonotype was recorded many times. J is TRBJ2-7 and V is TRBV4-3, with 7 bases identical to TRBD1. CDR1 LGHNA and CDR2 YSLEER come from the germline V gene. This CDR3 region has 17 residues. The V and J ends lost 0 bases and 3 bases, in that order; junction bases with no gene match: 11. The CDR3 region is CASSQDISSAGGYEQYF. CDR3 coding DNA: TGCGCCAGCAGCCAAGATATCAGTTCGGCAGGGGGCTACGAGCAGTACTTC.

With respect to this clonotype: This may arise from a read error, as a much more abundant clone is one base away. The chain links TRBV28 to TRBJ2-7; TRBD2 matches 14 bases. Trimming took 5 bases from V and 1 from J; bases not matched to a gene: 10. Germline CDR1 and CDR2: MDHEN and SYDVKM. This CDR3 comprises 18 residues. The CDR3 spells CASSLSTSGGAKSYEQYF. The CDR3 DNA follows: TGTGCCAGCAGTCTCTCGACTAGCGGGGGGGCCAAGTCCTACGAGCAGTACTTC. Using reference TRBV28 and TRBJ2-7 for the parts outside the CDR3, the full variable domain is DVKVTQSSRYLVKRTGEKVFLECVQDMDHENMFWYRQDPGLGLRLIYFSYDVKMKEKGDIPEGYSVSREKKERFSLILESASTNQTSMYLCASSLSTSGGAKSYEQYFGPGTRLTVT.

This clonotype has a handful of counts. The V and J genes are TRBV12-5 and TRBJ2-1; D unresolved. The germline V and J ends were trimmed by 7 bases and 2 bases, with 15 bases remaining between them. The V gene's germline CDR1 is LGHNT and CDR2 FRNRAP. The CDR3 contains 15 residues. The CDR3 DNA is TGTGCTAGTGCCCCAAGGTCGGGTACCTACAATGAGCAGTTCTTC. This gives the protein CASAPRSGTYNEQFF.

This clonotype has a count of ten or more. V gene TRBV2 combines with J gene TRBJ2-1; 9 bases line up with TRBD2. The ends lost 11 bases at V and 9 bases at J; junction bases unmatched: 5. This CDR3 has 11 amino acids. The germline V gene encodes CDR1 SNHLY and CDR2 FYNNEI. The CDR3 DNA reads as TGTGCCCGGGGACTAGCCGGTGAGCAGTTCTTC. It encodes CARGLAGEQFF.

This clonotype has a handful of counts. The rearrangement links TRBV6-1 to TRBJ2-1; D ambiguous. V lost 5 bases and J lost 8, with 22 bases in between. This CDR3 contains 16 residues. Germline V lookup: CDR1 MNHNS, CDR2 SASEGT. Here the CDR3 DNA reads TGTGCCAGCAGTAAAATCCCCGGCCCCGCCGATGATGAGCAGTTCTTC. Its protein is CASSKIPGPADDEQFF.

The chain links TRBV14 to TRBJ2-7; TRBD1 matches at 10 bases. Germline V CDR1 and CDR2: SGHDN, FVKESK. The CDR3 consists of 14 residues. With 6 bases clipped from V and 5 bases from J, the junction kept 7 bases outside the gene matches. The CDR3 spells CASRAGTGANEQYF. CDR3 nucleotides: TGTGCCAGCAGGGCCGGGACAGGGGCCAACGAGCAGTACTTC. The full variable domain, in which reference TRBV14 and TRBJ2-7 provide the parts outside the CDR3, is EAGVTQFPSHSVIEKGQTVTLRCDPISGHDNLYWYRRVMGKEIKFLLHFVKESKQDESGMPNNRFLAERTGGTYSTLKVQPAELEDSGVYFCASRAGTGANEQYFGPGTRLTVT.

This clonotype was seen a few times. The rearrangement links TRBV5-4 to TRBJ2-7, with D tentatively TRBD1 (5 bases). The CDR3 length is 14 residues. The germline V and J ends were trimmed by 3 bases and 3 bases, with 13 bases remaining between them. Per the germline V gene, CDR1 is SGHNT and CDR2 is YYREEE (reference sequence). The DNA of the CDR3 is TGTGCCAGCAGCTCCGGCGACAGCCGCTACGAGCAGTACTTC. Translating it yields CASSSGDSRYEQYF.

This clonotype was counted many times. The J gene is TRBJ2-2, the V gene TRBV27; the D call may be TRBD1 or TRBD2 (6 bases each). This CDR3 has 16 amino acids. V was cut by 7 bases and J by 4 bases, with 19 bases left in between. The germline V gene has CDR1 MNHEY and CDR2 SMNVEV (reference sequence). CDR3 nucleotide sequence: TGTGCCAGCAAAAAAGCGGTAGAGGGGGGCACCGGGGAGCTGTTTTTT. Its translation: CASKKAVEGGTGELFF.

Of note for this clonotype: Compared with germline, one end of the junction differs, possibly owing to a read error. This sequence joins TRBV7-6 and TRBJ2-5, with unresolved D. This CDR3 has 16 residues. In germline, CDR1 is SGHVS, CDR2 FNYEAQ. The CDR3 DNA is TGTGCCAGCAGCTTAGAAAGTCCAACCTATCAAGAGACCCAGCACTTC. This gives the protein CASSLESPTYQETQHF.

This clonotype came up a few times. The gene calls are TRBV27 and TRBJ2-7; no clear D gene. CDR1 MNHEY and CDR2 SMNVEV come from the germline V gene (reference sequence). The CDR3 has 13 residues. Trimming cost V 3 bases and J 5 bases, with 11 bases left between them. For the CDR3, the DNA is TGTGCCAGCAGTTTCGGGTCAGGTAACGAGCAGTACTTC. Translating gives CASSFGSGNEQYF.

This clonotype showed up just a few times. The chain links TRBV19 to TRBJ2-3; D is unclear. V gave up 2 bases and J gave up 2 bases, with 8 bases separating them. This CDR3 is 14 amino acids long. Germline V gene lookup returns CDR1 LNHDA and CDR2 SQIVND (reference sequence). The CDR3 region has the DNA TGTGCCAGTAGTATAAGGGAAATCACAGATACGCAGTATTTT. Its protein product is CASSIREITDTQYF.

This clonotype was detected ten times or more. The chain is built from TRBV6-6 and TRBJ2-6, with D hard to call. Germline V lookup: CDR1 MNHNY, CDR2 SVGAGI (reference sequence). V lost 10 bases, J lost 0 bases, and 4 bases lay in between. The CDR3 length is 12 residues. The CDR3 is CATFSGANVLTF. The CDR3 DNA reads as TGTGCCACCTTCTCTGGGGCCAACGTCCTGACTTTC.

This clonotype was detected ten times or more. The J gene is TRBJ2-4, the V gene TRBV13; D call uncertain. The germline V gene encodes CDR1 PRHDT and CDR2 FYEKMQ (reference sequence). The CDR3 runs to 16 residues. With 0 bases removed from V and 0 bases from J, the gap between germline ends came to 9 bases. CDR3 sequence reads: CASSLGYGLAKNIQYF. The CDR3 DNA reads TGTGCCAGCAGCTTAGGCTACGGATTAGCCAAAAACATTCAGTACTTC.

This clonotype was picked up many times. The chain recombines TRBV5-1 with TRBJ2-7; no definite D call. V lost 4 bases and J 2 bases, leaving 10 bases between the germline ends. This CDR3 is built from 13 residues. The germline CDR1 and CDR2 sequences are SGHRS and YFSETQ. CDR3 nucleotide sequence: TGCGCCAGCAGCCTTGAGTTGGCCTACGAGCAGTACTTC. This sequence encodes CASSLELAYEQYF.

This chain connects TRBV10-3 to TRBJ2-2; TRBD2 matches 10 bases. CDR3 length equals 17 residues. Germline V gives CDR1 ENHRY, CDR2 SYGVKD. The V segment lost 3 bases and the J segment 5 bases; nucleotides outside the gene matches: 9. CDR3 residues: CAISEGLAGVETGELFF. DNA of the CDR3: TGTGCCATCAGTGAAGGGCTAGCGGGAGTGGAGACCGGGGAGCTGTTTTTT.

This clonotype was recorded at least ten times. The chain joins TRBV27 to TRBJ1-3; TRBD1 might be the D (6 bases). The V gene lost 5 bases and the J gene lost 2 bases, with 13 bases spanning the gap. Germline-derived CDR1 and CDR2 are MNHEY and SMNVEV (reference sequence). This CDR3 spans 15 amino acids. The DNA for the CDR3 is TGTGCCAGCAGTCCCGCTGGGGGGCCTGGAAACACCATATATTTT. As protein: CASSPAGGPGNTIYF.

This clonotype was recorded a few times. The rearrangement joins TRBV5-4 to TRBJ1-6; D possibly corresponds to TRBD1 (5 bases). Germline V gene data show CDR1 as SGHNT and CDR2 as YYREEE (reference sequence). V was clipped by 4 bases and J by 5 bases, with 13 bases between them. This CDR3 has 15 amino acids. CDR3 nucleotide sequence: TGTGCCAGCAGCAAGCCCGGGACGGATAATTCACCCCTCCACTTT. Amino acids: CASSKPGTDNSPLHF.

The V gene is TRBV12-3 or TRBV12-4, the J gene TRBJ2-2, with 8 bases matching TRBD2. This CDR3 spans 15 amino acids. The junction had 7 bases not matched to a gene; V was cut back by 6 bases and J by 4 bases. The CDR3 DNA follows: TGTGCCAGCAGCCGCGGGGGGCGCGGCACCGGGGAGCTGTTTTTT. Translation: CASSRGGRGTGELFF.

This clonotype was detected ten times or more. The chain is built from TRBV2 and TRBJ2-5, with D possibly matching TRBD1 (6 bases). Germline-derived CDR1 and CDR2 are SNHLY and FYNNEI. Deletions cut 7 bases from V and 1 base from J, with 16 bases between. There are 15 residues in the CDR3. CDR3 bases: TGTGCCAGCAAGACTGTGGACAGTCTCCAAGAGACCCAGTACTTC. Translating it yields CASKTVDSLQETQYF.

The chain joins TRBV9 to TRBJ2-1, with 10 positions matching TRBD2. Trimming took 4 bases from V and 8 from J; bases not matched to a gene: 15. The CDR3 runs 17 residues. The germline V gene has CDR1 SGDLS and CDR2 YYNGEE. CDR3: CASSSLVGLAGAHEQFF. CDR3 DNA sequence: TGTGCCAGCAGCTCCCTGGTTGGGCTAGCGGGAGCCCATGAGCAGTTCTTC.

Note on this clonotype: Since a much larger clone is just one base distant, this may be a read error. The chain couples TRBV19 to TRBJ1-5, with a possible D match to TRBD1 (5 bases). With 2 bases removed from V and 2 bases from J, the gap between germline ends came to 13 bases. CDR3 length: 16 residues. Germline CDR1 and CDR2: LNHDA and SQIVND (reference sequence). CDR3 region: CASSIIGGFGNQPQHF. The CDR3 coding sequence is TGTGCCAGTAGTATAATCGGGGGTTTTGGCAATCAGCCCCAGCATTTT.

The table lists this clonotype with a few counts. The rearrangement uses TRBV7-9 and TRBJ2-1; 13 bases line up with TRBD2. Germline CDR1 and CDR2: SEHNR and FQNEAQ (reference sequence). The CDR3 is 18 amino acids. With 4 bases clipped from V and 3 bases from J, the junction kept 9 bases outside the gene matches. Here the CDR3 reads CASSSTRTSGSFYNEQFF. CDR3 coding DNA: TGTGCCAGCAGCTCAACTCGGACTAGCGGGAGTTTCTACAATGAGCAGTTCTTC. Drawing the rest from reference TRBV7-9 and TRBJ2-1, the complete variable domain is DTGVSQNPRHKITKRGQNVTFRCDPISEHNRLYWYRQTLGQGPEFLTYFQNEAQLEKSRLLSDRFSAERPKGSFSTLEIQRTEQGDSAMYLCASSSTRTSGSFYNEQFFGPGTRLTVL.

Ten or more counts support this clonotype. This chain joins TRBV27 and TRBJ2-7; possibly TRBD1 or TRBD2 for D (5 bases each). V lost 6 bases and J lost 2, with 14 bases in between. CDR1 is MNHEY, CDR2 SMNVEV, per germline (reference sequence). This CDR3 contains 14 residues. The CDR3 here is CASSLSPGPYEQYF. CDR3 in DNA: TGTGCCAGCAGCCTCTCGCCGGGGCCCTACGAGCAGTACTTC.

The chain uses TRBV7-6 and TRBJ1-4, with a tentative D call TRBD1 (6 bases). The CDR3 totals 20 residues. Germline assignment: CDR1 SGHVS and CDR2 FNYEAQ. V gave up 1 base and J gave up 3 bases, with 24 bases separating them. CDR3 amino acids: CASSLDRDTYTLAANEKLFF. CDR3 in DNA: TGTGCCAGCAGCTTAGATCGGGACACCTATACCCTTGCAGCTAATGAAAAACTGTTTTTT.

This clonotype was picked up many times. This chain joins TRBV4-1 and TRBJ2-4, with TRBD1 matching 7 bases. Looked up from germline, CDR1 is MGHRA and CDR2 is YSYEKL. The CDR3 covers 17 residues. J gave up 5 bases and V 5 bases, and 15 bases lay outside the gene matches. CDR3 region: CASSFNPGQLTQNIQYF. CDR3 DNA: TGCGCCAGCAGCTTCAACCCGGGACAGTTGACGCAAAACATTCAGTACTTC.

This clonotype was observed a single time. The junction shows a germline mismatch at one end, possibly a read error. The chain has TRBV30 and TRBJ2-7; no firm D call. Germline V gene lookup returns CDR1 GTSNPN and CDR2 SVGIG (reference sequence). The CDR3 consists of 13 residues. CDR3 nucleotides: TGTGCCTGGAGCAGAGCTTTTAACTACGGGCAGTACTTC. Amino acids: CAWSRAFNYGQYF.